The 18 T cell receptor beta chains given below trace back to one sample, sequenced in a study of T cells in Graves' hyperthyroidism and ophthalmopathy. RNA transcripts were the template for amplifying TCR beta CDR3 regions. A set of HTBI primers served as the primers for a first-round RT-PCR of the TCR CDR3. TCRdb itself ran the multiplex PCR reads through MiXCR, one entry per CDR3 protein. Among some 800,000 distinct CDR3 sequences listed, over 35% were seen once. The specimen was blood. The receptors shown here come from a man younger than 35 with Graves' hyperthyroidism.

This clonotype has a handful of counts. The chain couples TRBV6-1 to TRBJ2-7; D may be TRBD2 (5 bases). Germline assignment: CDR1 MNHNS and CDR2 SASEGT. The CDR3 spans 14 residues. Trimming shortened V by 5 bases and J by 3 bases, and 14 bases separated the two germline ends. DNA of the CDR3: TGTGCCAGCAGTCGGACTCCCGCCCGCTACGAGCAGTACTTC. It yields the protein CASSRTPARYEQYF.

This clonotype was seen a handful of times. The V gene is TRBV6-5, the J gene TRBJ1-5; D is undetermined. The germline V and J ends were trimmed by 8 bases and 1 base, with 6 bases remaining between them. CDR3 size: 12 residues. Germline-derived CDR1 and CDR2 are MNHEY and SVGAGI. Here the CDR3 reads CASGLSNQPQHF. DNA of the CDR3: TGTGCCAGCGGACTGAGCAATCAGCCCCAGCATTTT.

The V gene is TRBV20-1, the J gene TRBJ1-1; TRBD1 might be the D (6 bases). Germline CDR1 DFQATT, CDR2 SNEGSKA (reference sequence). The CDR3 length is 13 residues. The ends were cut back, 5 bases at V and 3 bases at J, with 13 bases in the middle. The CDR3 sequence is CSALQGLHTEAFF. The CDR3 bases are TGCAGTGCTTTACAGGGATTGCACACTGAAGCTTTCTTT.

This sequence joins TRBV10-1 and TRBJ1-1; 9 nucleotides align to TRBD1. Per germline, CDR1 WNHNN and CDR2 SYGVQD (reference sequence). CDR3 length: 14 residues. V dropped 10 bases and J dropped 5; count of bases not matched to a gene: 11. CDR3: CAIQPGQGGTEAFF. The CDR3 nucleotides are TGCGCCATTCAACCGGGACAGGGTGGGACTGAAGCTTTCTTT.

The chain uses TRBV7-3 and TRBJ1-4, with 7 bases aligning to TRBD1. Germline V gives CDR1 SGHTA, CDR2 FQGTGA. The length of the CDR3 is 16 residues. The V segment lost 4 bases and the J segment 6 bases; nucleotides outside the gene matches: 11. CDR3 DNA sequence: TGTGCCAGCAGCTCCAGACCCGAGGGGGCGGATGAAAAACTGTTTTTT. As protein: CASSSRPEGADEKLFF.

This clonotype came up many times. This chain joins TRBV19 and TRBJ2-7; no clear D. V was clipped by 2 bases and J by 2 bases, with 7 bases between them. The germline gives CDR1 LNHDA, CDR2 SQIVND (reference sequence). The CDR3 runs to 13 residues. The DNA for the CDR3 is TGTGCCAGTAGTATACGTCTAACCTACGAGCAGTACTTC. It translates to CASSIRLTYEQYF.

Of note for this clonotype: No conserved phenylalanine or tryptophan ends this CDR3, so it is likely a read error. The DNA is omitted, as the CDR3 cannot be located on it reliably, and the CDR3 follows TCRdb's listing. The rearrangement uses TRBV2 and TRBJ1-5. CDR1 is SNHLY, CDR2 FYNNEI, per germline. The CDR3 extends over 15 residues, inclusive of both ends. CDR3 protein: CASSEGSYSNQPQQT.

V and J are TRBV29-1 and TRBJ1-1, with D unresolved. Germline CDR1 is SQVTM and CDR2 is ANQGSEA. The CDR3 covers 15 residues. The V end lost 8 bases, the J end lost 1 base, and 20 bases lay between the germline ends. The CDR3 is CSSFGTARWNTEAFF. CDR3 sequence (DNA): TGCAGCAGTTTCGGAACGGCCCGATGGAACACTGAAGCTTTCTTT.

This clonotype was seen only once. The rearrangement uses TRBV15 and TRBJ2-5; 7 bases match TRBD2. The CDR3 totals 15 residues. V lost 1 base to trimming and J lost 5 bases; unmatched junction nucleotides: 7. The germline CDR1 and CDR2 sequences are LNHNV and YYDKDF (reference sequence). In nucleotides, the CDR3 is TGTGCCACCAGCAGAGGCCGGGAGCGGGGCGAGACCCAGTACTTC. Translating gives CATSRGRERGETQYF. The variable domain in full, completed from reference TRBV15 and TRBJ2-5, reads DAMVIQNPRYQVTQFGKPVTLSCSQTLNHNVMYWYQQKSSQAPKLLFHYYDKDFNNEADTPDNFQSRRPNTSFCFLDIRSPGLGDTAMYLCATSRGRERGETQYFGPGTRLLVL.

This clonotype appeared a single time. The CDR3 nucleotides are TGTGCCAGCAGCAGACCGGACTCTGGAAACACCATATATTTT. Translation: CASSRPDSGNTIYF. V usage is TRBV5-4 and J usage is TRBJ1-3, with D uncertain. The germline V gene encodes CDR1 SGHNT and CDR2 YYREEE (reference sequence). CDR3 length: 14 amino acids. Trimming removed 4 bases at V and 0 bases at J, with 8 bases between.

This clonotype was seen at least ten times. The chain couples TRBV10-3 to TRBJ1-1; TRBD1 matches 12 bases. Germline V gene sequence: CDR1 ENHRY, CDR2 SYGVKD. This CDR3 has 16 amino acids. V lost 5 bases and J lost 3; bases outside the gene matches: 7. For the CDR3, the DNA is TGTGCCATCAGTTCCGGGACAGGGGGCAGGGACACTGAAGCTTTCTTT. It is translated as CAISSGTGGRDTEAFF.

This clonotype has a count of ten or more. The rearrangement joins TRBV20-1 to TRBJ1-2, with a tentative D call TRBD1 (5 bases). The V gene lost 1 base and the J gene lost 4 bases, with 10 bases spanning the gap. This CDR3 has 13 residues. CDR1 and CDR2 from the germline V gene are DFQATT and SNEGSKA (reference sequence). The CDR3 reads CSARGDRPYGYTF. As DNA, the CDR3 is TGCAGTGCTAGAGGGGACCGCCCCTATGGCTACACCTTC.

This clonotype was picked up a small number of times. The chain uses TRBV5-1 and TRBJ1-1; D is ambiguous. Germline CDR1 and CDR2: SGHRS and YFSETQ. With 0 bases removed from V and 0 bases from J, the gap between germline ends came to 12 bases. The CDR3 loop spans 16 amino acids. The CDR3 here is CASSLDGSHMNTEAFF. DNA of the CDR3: TGCGCCAGCAGCTTGGACGGGAGCCACATGAACACTGAAGCTTTCTTT.

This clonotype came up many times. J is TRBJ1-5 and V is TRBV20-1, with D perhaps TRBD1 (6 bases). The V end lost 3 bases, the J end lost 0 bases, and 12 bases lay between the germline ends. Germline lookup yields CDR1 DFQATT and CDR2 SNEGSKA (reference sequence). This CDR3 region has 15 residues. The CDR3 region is CSASVPGDSNQPQHF. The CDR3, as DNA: TGCAGTGCTAGCGTGCCAGGGGATAGCAATCAGCCCCAGCATTTT.

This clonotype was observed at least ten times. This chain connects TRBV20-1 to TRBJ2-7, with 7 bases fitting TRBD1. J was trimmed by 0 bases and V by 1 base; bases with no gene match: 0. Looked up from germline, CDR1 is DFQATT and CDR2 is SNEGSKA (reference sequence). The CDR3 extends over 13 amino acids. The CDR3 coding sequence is TGCAGTGCTAGAGGGGACAGCTCCTACGAGCAGTACTTC. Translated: CSARGDSSYEQYF.

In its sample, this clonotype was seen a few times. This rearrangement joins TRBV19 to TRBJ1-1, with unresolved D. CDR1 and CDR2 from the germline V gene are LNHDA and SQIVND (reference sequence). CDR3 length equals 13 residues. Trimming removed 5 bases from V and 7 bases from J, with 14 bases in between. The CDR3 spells CASSLGRGGEAFF. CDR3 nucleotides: TGTGCCAGTAGTCTTGGACGCGGTGGTGAAGCTTTCTTT.

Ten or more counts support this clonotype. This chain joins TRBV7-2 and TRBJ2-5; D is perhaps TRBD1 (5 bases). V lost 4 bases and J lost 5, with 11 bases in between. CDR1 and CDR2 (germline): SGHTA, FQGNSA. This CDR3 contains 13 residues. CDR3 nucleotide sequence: TGTGCCAGCAGCTCCAGGGTGGAGGAGACCCAGTACTTC. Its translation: CASSSRVEETQYF.

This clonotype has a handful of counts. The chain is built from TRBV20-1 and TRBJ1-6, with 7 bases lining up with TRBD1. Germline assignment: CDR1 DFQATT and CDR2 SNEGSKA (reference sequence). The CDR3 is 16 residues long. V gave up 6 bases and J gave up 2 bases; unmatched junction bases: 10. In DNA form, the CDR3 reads TGCAGTGCGATACATCAGGGACAGCCCTATAATTCACCCCTCCACTTT. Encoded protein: CSAIHQGQPYNSPLHF.